This T cell receptor (beta chain) was recorded in a study of blood T cell repertoires in COVID-19. Study at large: In each case, the material was cDNA or gDNA derived from T cells, B-cell-depleted T cells, or PBMCs.

The length of the CDR3 is 16 residues. The germline V gene has CDR1 SGHRS and CDR2 YFSETQ. The V and J ends lost 5 bases and 2 bases, in that order; junction bases with no gene match: 8. Using immunoSEQ multiplex PCR, the repertoire was profiled, and TCRdb retains in-frame clones only, with some absent. The sample includes about 280,000 clones, 75% to 90% of them seen just once. Across about two dozen US areas, participants ranged in age from roughly 18 to 89 years. Cohort 3 donors counted as recovered after two negative PCRs, clearance, or resolved symptoms. The gene calls are TRBV5-1 and TRBJ1-1; 11 nucleotides match TRBD1. Source material: PBMCs or T cells enriched from blood (not recorded which). The sequence derives from a woman between 45 and 65 years old who had recovered from COVID-19. CDR3 residues: CASRGQGARVNTEAFF. The CDR3, as DNA: TGCGCCAGCAGAGGACAGGGGGCGCGTGTAAACACTGAAGCTTTCTTT.